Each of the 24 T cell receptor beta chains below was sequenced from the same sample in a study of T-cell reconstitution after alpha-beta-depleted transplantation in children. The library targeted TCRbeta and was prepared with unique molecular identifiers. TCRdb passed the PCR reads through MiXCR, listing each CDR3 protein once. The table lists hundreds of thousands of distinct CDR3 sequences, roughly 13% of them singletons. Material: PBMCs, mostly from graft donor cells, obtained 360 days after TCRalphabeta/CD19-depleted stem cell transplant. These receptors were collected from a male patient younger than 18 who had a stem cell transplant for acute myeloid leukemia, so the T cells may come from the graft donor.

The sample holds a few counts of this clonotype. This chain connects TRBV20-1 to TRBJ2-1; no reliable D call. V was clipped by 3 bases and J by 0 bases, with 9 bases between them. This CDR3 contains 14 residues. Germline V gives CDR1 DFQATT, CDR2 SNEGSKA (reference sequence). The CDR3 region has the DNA TGCAGTGCTAGCCCAACGATCTCCTACAATGAGCAGTTCTTC. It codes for CSASPTISYNEQFF.

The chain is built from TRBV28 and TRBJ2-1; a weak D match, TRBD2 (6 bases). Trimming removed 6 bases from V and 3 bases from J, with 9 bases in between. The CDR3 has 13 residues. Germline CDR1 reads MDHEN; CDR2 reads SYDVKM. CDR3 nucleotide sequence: TGTGCCAGCAGGGGAGCGGGCTACAATGAGCAGTTCTTC. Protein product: CASRGAGYNEQFF.

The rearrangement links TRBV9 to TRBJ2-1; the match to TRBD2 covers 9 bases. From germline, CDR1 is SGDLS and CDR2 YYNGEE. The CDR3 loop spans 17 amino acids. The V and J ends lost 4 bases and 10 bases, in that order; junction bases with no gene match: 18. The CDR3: CASSFATGRGLAYEQFF. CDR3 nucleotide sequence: TGTGCCAGCAGCTTTGCGACAGGGCGCGGACTAGCGTACGAGCAGTTCTTC.

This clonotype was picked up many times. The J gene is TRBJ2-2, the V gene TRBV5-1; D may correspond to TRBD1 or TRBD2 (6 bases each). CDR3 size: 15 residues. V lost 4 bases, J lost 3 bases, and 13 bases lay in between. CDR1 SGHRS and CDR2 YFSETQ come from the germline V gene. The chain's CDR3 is CASSPRGVDTGELFF. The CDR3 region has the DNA TGCGCCAGCAGCCCGAGGGGGGTGGACACCGGGGAGCTGTTTTTT.

CDR3 residues: CASSLGGGRTANYGYTF. The CDR3 region has the DNA TGTGCCAGCTCACTTGGGGGCGGCCGAACAGCTAACTATGGCTACACCTTC. V is TRBV18 and J is TRBJ1-2, with D possibly matching TRBD1 (6 bases). V lost 4 bases to trimming and J lost 0 bases, with 18 bases between them. The CDR3 runs 17 residues. Per the germline V gene, CDR1 is KGHSH and CDR2 is LQKENI.

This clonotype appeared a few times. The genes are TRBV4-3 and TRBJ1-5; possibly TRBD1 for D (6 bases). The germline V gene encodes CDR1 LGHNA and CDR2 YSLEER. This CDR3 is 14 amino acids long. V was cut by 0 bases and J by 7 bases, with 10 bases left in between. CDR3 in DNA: TGCGCCAGCAGCCAAGATCGTCAGGGGCAGCCCCAGCATTTT. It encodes CASSQDRQGQPQHF.

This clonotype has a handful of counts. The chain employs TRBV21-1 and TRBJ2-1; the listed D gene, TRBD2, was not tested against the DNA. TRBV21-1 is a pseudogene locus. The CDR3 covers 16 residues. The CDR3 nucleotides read TGTGCCAGCAGCAAACCACTAGCGGGAGGGGCCAATGAGCAGTTCTTC. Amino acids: CASSKPLAGGANEQFF.

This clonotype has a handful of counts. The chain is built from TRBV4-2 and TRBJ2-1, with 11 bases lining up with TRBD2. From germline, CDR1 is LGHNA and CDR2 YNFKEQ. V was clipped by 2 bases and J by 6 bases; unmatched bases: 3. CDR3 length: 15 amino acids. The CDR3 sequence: CASSQWTSGFNEQFF. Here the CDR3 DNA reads TGTGCCAGCAGCCAATGGACTAGCGGGTTCAATGAGCAGTTCTTC.

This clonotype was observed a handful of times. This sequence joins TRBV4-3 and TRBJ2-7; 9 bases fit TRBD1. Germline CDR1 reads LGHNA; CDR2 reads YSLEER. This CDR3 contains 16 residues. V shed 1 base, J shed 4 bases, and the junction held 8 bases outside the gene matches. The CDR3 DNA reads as TGCGCCAGCAGCCAAGTCCCCGGGACAGGGTTGTACGAGCAGTACTTC. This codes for CASSQVPGTGLYEQYF.

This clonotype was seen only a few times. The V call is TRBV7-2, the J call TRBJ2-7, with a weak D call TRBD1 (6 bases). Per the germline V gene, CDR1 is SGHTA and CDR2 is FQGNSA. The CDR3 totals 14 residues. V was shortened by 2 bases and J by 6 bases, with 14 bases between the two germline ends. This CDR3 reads CASSLPQGPREQYF. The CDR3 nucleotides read TGTGCCAGCAGCTTACCACAGGGCCCCCGCGAGCAGTACTTC.

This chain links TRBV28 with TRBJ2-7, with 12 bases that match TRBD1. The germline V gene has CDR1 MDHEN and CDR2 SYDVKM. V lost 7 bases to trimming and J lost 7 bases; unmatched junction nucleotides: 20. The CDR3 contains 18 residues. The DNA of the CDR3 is TGTGCCAGCACCGGCCTGGGACAGGGGGCGCAGAGGCGAAGGGAGCAGTACTTC. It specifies CASTGLGQGAQRRREQYF.

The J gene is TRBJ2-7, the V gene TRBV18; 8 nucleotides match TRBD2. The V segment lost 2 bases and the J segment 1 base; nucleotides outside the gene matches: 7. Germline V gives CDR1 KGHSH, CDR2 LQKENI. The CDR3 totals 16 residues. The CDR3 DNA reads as TGTGCCAGCTCACCATGGCGGGGGGCAGGATCCTACGAGCAGTACTTC. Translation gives CASSPWRGAGSYEQYF.

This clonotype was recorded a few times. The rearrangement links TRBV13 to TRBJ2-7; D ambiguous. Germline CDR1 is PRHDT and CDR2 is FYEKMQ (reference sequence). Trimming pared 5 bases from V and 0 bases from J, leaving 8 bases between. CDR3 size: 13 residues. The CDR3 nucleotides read TGTGCCAGCAGCCCAAGGACCTCCTACGAGCAGTACTTC. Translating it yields CASSPRTSYEQYF.

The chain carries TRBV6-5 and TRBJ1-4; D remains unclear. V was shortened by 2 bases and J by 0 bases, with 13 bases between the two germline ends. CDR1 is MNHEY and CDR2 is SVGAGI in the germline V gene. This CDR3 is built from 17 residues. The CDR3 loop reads CASSYLAGTATNEKLFF. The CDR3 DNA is TGTGCCAGCAGTTACCTGGCAGGAACCGCAACTAATGAAAAACTGTTTTTT.

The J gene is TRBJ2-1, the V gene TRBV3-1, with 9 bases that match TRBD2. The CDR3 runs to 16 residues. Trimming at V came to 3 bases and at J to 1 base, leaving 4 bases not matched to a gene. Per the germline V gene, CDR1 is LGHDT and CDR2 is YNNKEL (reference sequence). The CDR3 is CASSHLAGPSYNEQFF. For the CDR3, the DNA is TGTGCCAGCAGCCACCTAGCGGGGCCGTCCTACAATGAGCAGTTCTTC.

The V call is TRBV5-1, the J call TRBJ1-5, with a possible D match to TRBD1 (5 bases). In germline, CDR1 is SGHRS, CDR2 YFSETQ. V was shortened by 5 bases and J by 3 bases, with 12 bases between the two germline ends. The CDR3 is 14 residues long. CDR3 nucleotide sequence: TGCGCCAGCAGAGGCACAGGTCCCAATCAGCCCCAGCATTTT. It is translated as CASRGTGPNQPQHF.

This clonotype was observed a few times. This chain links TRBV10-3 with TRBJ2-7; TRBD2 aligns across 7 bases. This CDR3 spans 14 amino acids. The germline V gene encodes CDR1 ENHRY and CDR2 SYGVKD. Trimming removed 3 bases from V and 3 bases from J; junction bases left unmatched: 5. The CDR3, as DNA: TGTGCCATCAGTGACGGGACTACCCTCTACGAGCAGTACTTC. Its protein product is CAISDGTTLYEQYF.

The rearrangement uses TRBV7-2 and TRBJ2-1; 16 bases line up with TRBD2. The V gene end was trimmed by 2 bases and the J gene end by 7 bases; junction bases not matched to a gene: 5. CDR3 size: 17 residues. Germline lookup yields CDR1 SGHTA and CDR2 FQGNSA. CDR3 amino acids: CASSLRGGLAGGNEQFF. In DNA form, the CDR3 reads TGTGCCAGCAGCTTAAGAGGGGGACTAGCGGGAGGGAATGAGCAGTTCTTC.

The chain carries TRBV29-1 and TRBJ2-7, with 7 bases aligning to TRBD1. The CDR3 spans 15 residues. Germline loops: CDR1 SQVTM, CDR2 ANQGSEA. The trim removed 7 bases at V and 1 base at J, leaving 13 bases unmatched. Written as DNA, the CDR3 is TGCAGCGGGTCGCTTGTCAGGGGACAGTCCTACGAGCAGTACTTC. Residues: CSGSLVRGQSYEQYF.

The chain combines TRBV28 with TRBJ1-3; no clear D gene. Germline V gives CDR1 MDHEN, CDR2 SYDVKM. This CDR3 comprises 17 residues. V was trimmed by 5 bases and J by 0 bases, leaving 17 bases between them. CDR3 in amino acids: CASSTSWRIGSGNTIYF. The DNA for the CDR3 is TGTGCCAGCAGTACCTCGTGGCGAATCGGCTCTGGAAACACCATATATTTT.

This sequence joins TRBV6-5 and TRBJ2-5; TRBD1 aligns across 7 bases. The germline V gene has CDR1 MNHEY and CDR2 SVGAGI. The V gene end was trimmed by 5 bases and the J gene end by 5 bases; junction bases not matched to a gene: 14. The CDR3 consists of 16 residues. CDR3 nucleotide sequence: TGTGCCAGCAGTCTACTGCCGCGGACAGGTCTCGAGACCCAGTACTTC. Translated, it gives CASSLLPRTGLETQYF.

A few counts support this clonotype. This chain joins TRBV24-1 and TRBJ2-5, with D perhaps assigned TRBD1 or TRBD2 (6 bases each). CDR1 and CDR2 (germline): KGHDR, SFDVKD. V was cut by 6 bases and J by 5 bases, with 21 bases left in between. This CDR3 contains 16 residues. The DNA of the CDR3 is TGTGCCACCAGTCAGTTACAGGGATCGAGCGGGGAGACCCAGTACTTC. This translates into CATSQLQGSSGETQYF.

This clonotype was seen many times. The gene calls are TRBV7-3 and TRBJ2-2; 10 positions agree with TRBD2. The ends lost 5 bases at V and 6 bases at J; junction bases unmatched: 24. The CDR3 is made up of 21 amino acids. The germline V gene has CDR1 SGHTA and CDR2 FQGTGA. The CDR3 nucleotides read TGTGCCAGCAGCCCGGGACTCGGAGGCGGTAGCGGGAGGTCGGTGCCCGGGGAGCTGTTTTTT. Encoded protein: CASSPGLGGGSGRSVPGELFF.

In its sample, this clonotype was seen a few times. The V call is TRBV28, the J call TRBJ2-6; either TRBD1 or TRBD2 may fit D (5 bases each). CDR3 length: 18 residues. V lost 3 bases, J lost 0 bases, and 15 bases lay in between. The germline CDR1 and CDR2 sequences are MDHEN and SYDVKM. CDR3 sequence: CASSFSRGRASGANVLTF. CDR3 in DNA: TGTGCCAGCAGTTTCTCCCGGGGCCGGGCCTCTGGGGCCAACGTCCTGACTTTC.